This TCR beta chain was identified during a study of response to subunit inactivated influenza vaccine. V was cut by 7 bases and J by 0 bases, with 7 bases left in between. Germline CDR1 MDHEN, CDR2 SYDVKM. CDR3 size: 13 residues. One entry per CDR3 protein, called by TCRdb with MiXCR from the RT-PCR reads. The repertoire includes over 800,000 distinct CDR3 sequences, about 20% of them detected once, and about 9.4% sits in the top ten. This clonotype was seen at least ten times. The source was PBMCs from blood, collected 4 to 6 days after vaccination. The rearrangement links TRBV28 to TRBJ1-5; no definite D call. This TCR derives from a man aged 45-60 years who received an inactivated influenza vaccine. CDR3 sequence: CASNGDSNQPQHF. CDR3 DNA sequence: TGTGCCAGCAACGGGGATAGCAATCAGCCCCAGCATTTT. The full variable domain, its missing parts supplied by reference TRBV28 and TRBJ1-5, is DVKVTQSSRYLVKRTGEKVFLECVQDMDHENMFWYRQDPGLGLRLIYFSYDVKMKEKGDIPEGYSVSREKKERFSLILESASTNQTSMYLCASNGDSNQPQHFGDGTRLSIL.